Below, 2 T cell receptor beta chains from the same sample are listed, as sequenced in a study of post-analysis software for immune sequencing data. Study conclusions and caveats: Relative to controls, patients had several TRBV segments at higher frequency, with TRBV5-6, TRBV5-1 and TRBV20-1 among these.

TCR beta cDNA libraries had unique molecular identifiers. In TCRdb, the PCR reads were re-called with MiXCR into one record per CDR3 protein. The sample contains roughly 800,000 distinct CDR3 sequences, 25% to 30% of which appear only once. These receptors have no identified antigens. The specimen sequenced was blood. All receptors derive from a girl aged 10 to 17 with multiple sclerosis.

The chain joins TRBV7-2 to TRBJ2-4; TRBD1 matches at 10 bases. TRBJ2-7 explains the end of the DNA better; the J call may be wrong. There are 16 residues in the CDR3. Germline-derived CDR1 and CDR2 are SGHTA and FQGNSA. CDR3 sequence: CASSSYRTGGTYEQYF. For the CDR3, the DNA is TGTGCCAGCAGCTCTTACCGGACAGGGGGGACCTACGAGCAGTACTTC.

Concerning this clonotype itself: A junction end diverges from the germline sequence, so it may reflect a read error. The rearrangement joins TRBV13 to TRBJ2-7; 7 bases are shared with TRBD1. This CDR3 has 14 amino acids. Germline CDR1 and CDR2: PRHDT and FYEKMQ (reference sequence). The CDR3 DNA is TGTGCCAGCAGCCTCCCGGGACAGTCCTACGGGCAGTACTTC. Its protein is CASSLPGQSYGQYF.